This is a list of T cell receptor beta chains from one sample in a study of early T cells in non-severe SARS-CoV-2 infection. A single record per CDR3 protein comes from TCRdb applying MiXCR to the 5' RACE reads. Of more than 50,000 distinct CDR3 sequences listed, under 15% are singletons. Sequencing used whole blood, obtained at baseline. These receptor sequences come from an adult who was a healthcare worker with PCR-confirmed SARS-CoV-2 infection or an uninfected control (not recorded which). The CDR3 runs from the conserved cysteine through the conserved F or W. Fields, in order: D gene, clone size, CDR3 length, J gene, V gene, CDR3 protein, CDR3 DNA. A D gene is named only where the DNA matches it firmly. Clone size is stated in some rows and not others, as once, few, many or a class when expanded.

>.|few|13|TRBJ1-5|TRBV29-1
CSVSGGSNQPQHF
TGCAGCGTTTCAGGAGGGAGCAATCAGCCCCAGCATTTT
>.|many|14|TRBJ1-1|TRBV7-8
CASSSRARETEAFF
TGTGCCAGCAGCTCCAGGGCGAGGGAAACTGAAGCTTTCTTT
>TRBD1|.|16|TRBJ2-1|TRBV7-9
CASSSEGARNYNEQFF
TGTGCCAGCAGCTCCGAGGGGGCGCGGAATTACAATGAGCAGTTCTTC
>TRBD1|many|14|TRBJ2-3|TRBV5-6
CASSLGQGIDTQYF
TGTGCCAGCAGCTTGGGACAGGGAATAGATACGCAGTATTTT
>.|many|13|TRBJ2-1|TRBV7-3
CASSLLGADEQFF
TGTGCCAGCAGCTTGCTGGGGGCGGATGAGCAGTTCTTC
>.|.|15|TRBJ2-1|TRBV5-6
CASTSLRVPYNEQFF
TGTGCCAGCACCAGCCTCAGGGTCCCCTACAATGAGCAGTTCTTC
>.|few|16|TRBJ2-7|TRBV5-1
CASSLPSGVIPDEQYF
TGCGCCAGCAGCTTGCCCTCAGGGGTAATCCCTGACGAGCAGTACTTC
>.|few|12|TRBJ1-4|TRBV29-1
CSANREDEKLFF
TGCAGCGCGAACAGGGAGGATGAAAAACTGTTTTTT
>.|many|16|TRBJ2-3|TRBV24-1
CATSGGGSGFTDTQYF
TGTGCCACCAGTGGGGGAGGAAGCGGATTCACAGATACGCAGTATTTT
>.|few|16|TRBJ2-6|TRBV20-1
CSAPSSGFSGANVLTF
TGCAGTGCTCCCTCTTCGGGCTTCTCTGGGGCCAACGTCCTGACTTTC
>TRBD2|.|15|TRBJ2-1|TRBV10-3
CAISEELAGPLEQFF
TGTGCCATCAGTGAGGAACTAGCGGGACCTTTGGAGCAGTTCTTC
>.|.|13|TRBJ2-3|TRBV7-9
CASSLLNGDTQYF
TGTGCCAGCAGCTTACTCAATGGGGATACGCAGTATTTT
>.|few|13|TRBJ2-7|TRBV19
CASSGAAAYEQYF
TGTGCCAGTAGTGGGGCAGCCGCCTACGAGCAGTACTTC
>TRBD1|many|13|TRBJ2-7|TRBV29-1
CSVQWTGGYEQYF
TGCAGCGTTCAGTGGACAGGGGGCTACGAGCAGTACTTC
>.|.|17|TRBJ2-1|TRBV5-6
CASSLSWFTARANEQFF
TGTGCCAGCAGCTTGTCCTGGTTTACGGCAAGGGCCAATGAGCAGTTCTTC
>.|few|15|TRBJ1-4|TRBV18
CASSPGMATNEKLFF
TGTGCCAGCTCACCAGGAATGGCAACTAATGAAAAACTGTTTTTT